These 29 T cell receptor beta chains originate from one sample sequenced in a study of CD4+ T cells in melanoma. Profiling relied on immunoSEQ multiplex PCR, and the TCRdb table lists in-frame clones only, not all of them. The data contain about 50,000 clones, 80% to 90% of them singletons. The source material was peripheral blood. The source of these receptors is a human donor with melanoma.

The rearrangement uses TRBV7-9 and TRBJ2-1; 8 bases are a match to TRBD2. This CDR3 region has 17 residues. Germline lookup yields CDR1 SEHNR and CDR2 FQNEAQ (reference sequence). Unmatched junction bases numbered 13, after V lost 2 bases and J lost 7 bases. The CDR3 region is CASSLSSVGGGKNEQFF. CDR3 sequence (DNA): TGTGCCAGCAGCTTATCCTCGGTCGGGGGGGGTAAAAATGAGCAGTTCTTC.

The chain joins TRBV6-6 to TRBJ2-4; 10 positions agree with TRBD2. Trimming cost V 4 bases and J 11 bases; bases outside gene matches: 11. Germline lookup yields CDR1 MNHNY and CDR2 SVGAGI (reference sequence). The CDR3 has 15 residues. CDR3 sequence reads: CASSSQAGGSFVQYF. The CDR3 DNA is TGTGCCAGCAGTTCCCAAGCGGGGGGGTCTTTCGTTCAGTACTTC.

This rearrangement joins TRBV18 to TRBJ1-1, with D unresolved. This CDR3 has 14 residues. Germline CDR1 KGHSH, CDR2 LQKENI. The ends were cut back, 2 bases at V and 1 base at J, with 8 bases in the middle. Here the CDR3 DNA reads TGTGCCAGCTCACCAGGATTGGGGAACACTGAAGCTTTCTTT. Its translation is CASSPGLGNTEAFF. The full variable domain, in which reference TRBV18 and TRBJ1-1 provide the parts outside the CDR3, is NAGVMQNPRHLVRRRGQEARLRCSPMKGHSHVYWYRQLPEEGLKFMVYLQKENIIDESGMPKERFSAEFPKEGPSILRIQQVVRGDSAAYFCASSPGLGNTEAFFGQGTRLTVV.

The chain joins TRBV7-9 to TRBJ1-1, with a possible D match to TRBD1 (6 bases). Germline CDR1 is SEHNR and CDR2 is FQNEAQ (reference sequence). V was cut by 5 bases and J by 5 bases, with 12 bases left in between. The CDR3 covers 13 residues. CDR3 loop: CASSRNRDTEAFF. The DNA of the CDR3 is TGTGCCAGCAGCCGGAACAGGGATACTGAAGCTTTCTTT.

The gene calls are TRBV5-1 and TRBJ2-3, with a tentative D call TRBD2 (6 bases). Germline V lookup: CDR1 SGHRS, CDR2 YFSETQ. The CDR3 loop spans 16 amino acids. V was clipped by 0 bases and J by 2 bases, with 13 bases between them. The CDR3 DNA is TGCGCCAGCAGCTTGGATGTGGCGGGACTCACAGATACGCAGTATTTT. Its translation is CASSLDVAGLTDTQYF.

This clone was seen a single time. The gene calls are TRBV6-5 and TRBJ2-5; D not certain. The V end lost 2 bases, the J end lost 5 bases, and 9 bases lay between the germline ends. Per germline, CDR1 MNHEY and CDR2 SVGAGI. The CDR3 loop spans 13 amino acids. The CDR3 protein is CASSYVLVETQYF. Here the CDR3 DNA reads TGTGCCAGCAGTTACGTCCTAGTTGAGACCCAGTACTTC.

This sequence joins TRBV15 and TRBJ2-6, with 10 bases fitting TRBD1. Germline V gene sequence: CDR1 LNHNV, CDR2 YYDKDF (reference sequence). Trimming took 7 bases from V and 1 from J; bases not matched to a gene: 16. This CDR3 has 20 amino acids. CDR3 DNA sequence: TGTGCCACCAAGGACAGGGGGTCTATTGCACCAATTTCTGGGGCCAACGTCCTGACTTTC. Translating gives CATKDRGSIAPISGANVLTF.

This chain joins TRBV7-3 and TRBJ2-7; a possible D gene is TRBD2 (5 bases). V gave up 2 bases and J gave up 5 bases, with 13 bases separating them. The CDR3 totals 14 residues. From germline, CDR1 is SGHTA and CDR2 FQGTGA. CDR3 in DNA: TGTGCCAGCAGCTTAGTTGAGGGCGTTAACGAGCAGTACTTC. The encoded protein is CASSLVEGVNEQYF.

The genes are TRBV14 and TRBJ2-1; D gene ambiguous. The CDR3 loop spans 12 amino acids. Germline assignment: CDR1 SGHDN and CDR2 FVKESK. Trimming removed 4 bases at V and 6 bases at J, with 7 bases between. The CDR3 loop reads CASSPEPNEQFF. The CDR3 DNA is TGTGCCAGCAGCCCCGAACCCAATGAGCAGTTCTTC.

The chain employs TRBV7-2 and TRBJ2-7, with 8 positions matching TRBD2. Per the germline V gene, CDR1 is SGHTA and CDR2 is FQGNSA. The V segment lost 5 bases and the J segment 3 bases; nucleotides outside the gene matches: 6. The CDR3 contains 14 residues. The CDR3 loop is CASSPGGADYEQYF. In DNA, the CDR3 is TGTGCCAGCAGCCCGGGGGGGGCTGACTACGAGCAGTACTTC. The variable domain in full, with the rest retrieved from reference TRBV7-2 and TRBJ2-7, is GAGVSQSPSNKVTEKGKDVELRCDPISGHTALYWYRQSLGQGLEFLIYFQGNSAPDKSGLPSDRFSAERTGGSVSTLTIQRTQQEDSAVYLCASSPGGADYEQYFGPGTRLTVT.

V and J are TRBV19 and TRBJ2-1, with 11 bases identical to TRBD2. Germline V gene data show CDR1 as LNHDA and CDR2 as SQIVND (reference sequence). Germline trimming cut 6 bases from V and 2 bases from J; bases unmatched to any gene: 6. The CDR3 loop spans 16 amino acids. The CDR3 spells CASSSVAGGPYNEQFF. The CDR3 DNA reads TGTGCCAGTAGCTCAGTAGCGGGGGGGCCCTACAATGAGCAGTTCTTC.

Concerning this clone: At one end, the junction sequence differs from germline, possibly due to a read error. This sample also contains other DNA sequences that code for the same CDR3. The CDR3 DNA reads as TGTGCCAGCAGTCAAGAAGACAGGTCTGGAAACACCATATATTTT. Translating gives CASSQEDRSGNTIYF. The V gene is TRBV4-2, the J gene TRBJ1-3; D is perhaps TRBD1 (6 bases). Germline assignment: CDR1 LGHNA and CDR2 YNFKEQ. This CDR3 has 15 amino acids.

This chain's CDR3 is CASNLEGAEAFF. In DNA form, the CDR3 reads TGTGCCAGCAACCTGGAGGGGGCTGAAGCTTTCTTT. The rearrangement links TRBV5-5 to TRBJ1-1; tentative D call: TRBD1 (6 bases). The V end lost 6 bases, the J end lost 6 bases, and 12 bases lay between the germline ends. The CDR3 is 12 residues long. CDR1 is SGHKS, CDR2 YYEKEE, per germline (reference sequence).

This clone was found once. This sequence joins TRBV7-9 and TRBJ2-7; D call uncertain. Deletions cut 1 base from V and 0 bases from J, with 13 bases between. CDR3 size: 16 residues. CDR1 is SEHNR, CDR2 FQNEAQ, per germline (reference sequence). The DNA of the CDR3 is TGTGCCAGCAGCTTAGTCCCCCGCGGTTACTCCTACGAGCAGTACTTC. This gives the protein CASSLVPRGYSYEQYF.

The chain links TRBV5-1 to TRBJ2-3; D is unclear. This CDR3 comprises 15 residues. Trimming cost V 1 base and J 0 bases, with 9 bases left between them. Per the germline V gene, CDR1 is SGHRS and CDR2 is YFSETQ. CDR3 DNA sequence: TGCGCCAGCAGCTTGCTCGCGTATAGCACAGATACGCAGTATTTT. Translated: CASSLLAYSTDTQYF.

The chain uses TRBV28 and TRBJ2-7; 10 positions agree with TRBD1. The V and J ends lost 3 bases and 2 bases, in that order; junction bases with no gene match: 4. CDR1 and CDR2 (germline): MDHEN, SYDVKM. The CDR3 runs to 15 residues. CDR3 residues: CASSFRTGGPYEQYF. CDR3 DNA sequence: TGTGCCAGCAGTTTCCGGACAGGGGGACCCTACGAGCAGTACTTC.

This clone has a single count. V and J are TRBV27 and TRBJ2-7; D possibly corresponds to TRBD2 (7 bases). V lost 3 bases, J lost 6 bases, and 12 bases lay in between. Germline assignment: CDR1 MNHEY and CDR2 SMNVEV (reference sequence). The CDR3 is 13 amino acids. CDR3 sequence: CASSLGGPSEQYF. The CDR3 bases are TGTGCCAGCAGTTTGGGGGGGCCCAGCGAGCAGTACTTC.

The CDR3, as DNA: TGTGCCAGCAGTTTAGCAGGCTATGGCTACACCTTC. The encoded protein is CASSLAGYGYTF. The V call is TRBV28, the J call TRBJ1-2; D is unresolved. Looked up from germline, CDR1 is MDHEN and CDR2 is SYDVKM. V shed 2 bases and J shed 4 bases, with 5 bases lying between them. This CDR3 has 12 amino acids.

The V and J genes are TRBV5-4 and TRBJ2-2, with 14 bases that match TRBD2. J gave up 4 bases and V 4 bases, and 9 bases lay outside the gene matches. From germline, CDR1 is SGHNT and CDR2 YYREEE (reference sequence). This CDR3 is 18 amino acids long. This chain's CDR3 is CASSPGTSGGKTTGELFF. CDR3 in DNA: TGTGCCAGCAGCCCAGGGACTAGCGGGGGCAAAACCACCGGGGAGCTGTTTTTT.

This clone turned up a few times. The chain carries TRBV25-1 and TRBJ1-2; no clear D gene. Germline CDR1 and CDR2: MGHDK and SYGVNS. This CDR3 has 13 amino acids. The V end lost 3 bases, the J end lost 2 bases, and 7 bases lay between the germline ends. The CDR3 here is CASSEGRNYGYTF. The CDR3 DNA sequence: TGTGCCAGCAGTGAGGGCAGGAACTATGGCTACACCTTC.

The V and J genes are TRBV6-1 and TRBJ1-1; D is unresolved. The CDR3 covers 14 residues. In germline, CDR1 is MNHNS, CDR2 SASEGT. Trimming removed 4 bases from V and 4 bases from J, with 13 bases in between. This CDR3 is CASSVGVSITEAFF. Here the CDR3 DNA reads TGTGCCAGCAGTGTCGGTGTCTCTATCACTGAAGCTTTCTTT.

This clone was seen only once. The chain joins TRBV28 to TRBJ1-1; D may be TRBD1 (5 bases). Germline lookup yields CDR1 MDHEN and CDR2 SYDVKM. The germline V and J ends were trimmed by 4 bases and 0 bases, with 27 bases remaining between them. This CDR3 region has 20 residues. For the CDR3, the DNA is TGTGCCAGCAGTTACTATCCATCGGGACCGGTCAACCTAATGAACACTGAAGCTTTCTTT. It codes for CASSYYPSGPVNLMNTEAFF.

The chain joins TRBV27 to TRBJ2-3, with 14 bases aligning to TRBD2. The CDR3 totals 16 residues. Germline V gene lookup returns CDR1 MNHEY and CDR2 SMNVEV (reference sequence). J lost 8 bases, V lost 3 bases, and 7 bases had no gene match. The CDR3 nucleotides are TGTGCCAGCAGTTTGACGACTAGCGGGGGGGCCGTTACGCAGTATTTT. Its translation is CASSLTTSGGAVTQYF.

This chain connects TRBV7-9 to TRBJ1-4; 9 bases line up with TRBD1. Unmatched junction bases numbered 5, after V lost 6 bases and J lost 0 bases. The CDR3 covers 16 residues. From germline, CDR1 is SEHNR and CDR2 FQNEAQ (reference sequence). The CDR3 DNA is TGTGCCAGCAGTATACAGGGGGCAGCAACTAATGAAAAACTGTTTTTT. Translation gives CASSIQGAATNEKLFF.

V and J are TRBV11-1 and TRBJ2-5; D gene unclear. CDR1 is SGHAT and CDR2 is FQDESV in the germline V gene (reference sequence). The CDR3 totals 14 residues. With 1 base removed from V and 0 bases from J, the gap between germline ends came to 6 bases. The CDR3 spells CASSLGRHQETQYF. The CDR3 coding sequence is TGTGCCAGCAGCTTAGGACGGCACCAAGAGACCCAGTACTTC.

V and J are TRBV5-6 and TRBJ1-1; possible D gene TRBD1, 5 bases. The germline V gene encodes CDR1 SGHDT and CDR2 YYEEEE. The CDR3 consists of 16 residues. The germline V and J ends were trimmed by 2 bases and 0 bases, with 14 bases remaining between them. CDR3 bases: TGTGCCAGCAGCTTTTCAGGGTTGGGACTGAACACTGAAGCTTTCTTT. Its translation is CASSFSGLGLNTEAFF. Supplemented by reference TRBV5-6 and TRBJ1-1, the full variable domain reads DAGVTQSPTHLIKTRGQQVTLRCSPKSGHDTVSWYQQALGQGPQFIFQYYEEEERQRGNFPDRFSGHQFPNYSSELNVNALLLGDSALYLCASSFSGLGLNTEAFFGQGTRLTVV.

V is TRBV28 and J is TRBJ1-6; no firm D call. This CDR3 is built from 12 residues. Per germline, CDR1 MDHEN and CDR2 SYDVKM. The germline V and J ends were trimmed by 2 bases and 11 bases, with 7 bases remaining between them. In DNA form, the CDR3 reads TGTGCCAGCAGTTTAGGAATACCACCCCTCCACTTT. Encoded protein: CASSLGIPPLHF.

The rearrangement joins TRBV27 to TRBJ2-3, with D unclear. This CDR3 comprises 13 residues. Germline lookup yields CDR1 MNHEY and CDR2 SMNVEV (reference sequence). V gave up 7 bases and J gave up 14 bases, with 22 bases separating them. The CDR3 here is CASTPPGGDWRYF. The CDR3 bases are TGTGCCAGCACCCCACCCGGTGGGGATTGGCGGTATTTT.

This rearrangement joins TRBV6-5 to TRBJ2-7; 8 bases are a match to TRBD2. J gave up 3 bases and V 7 bases, and 8 bases lay outside the gene matches. The CDR3 has 14 residues. Germline V gene sequence: CDR1 MNHEY, CDR2 SVGAGI. The CDR3: CASKEGLAGYEQYF. CDR3 sequence (DNA): TGTGCCAGCAAGGAGGGCCTAGCGGGCTACGAGCAGTACTTC.